This TCR beta chain was recovered during a study of blood T cells in healthy people across ages. Extraction yielded at least 5 micrograms of total RNA per sample. This clonotype was observed a few times. Its antigen is as yet unknown. General study results and limits: PBMC samples, being unsorted, prevented any conclusive comparison of naive and antigen-experienced cells.

A second PCR, run for about 7 to 11 cycles, used a sample-barcoded 5' primer plus a J-beta primer mix. TCRdb reanalysed the 5' RACE reads using MiXCR and keeps one entry per CDR3 protein. The table includes roughly 1,500,000 distinct CDR3 sequences, roughly 32% detected once. Trimming shortened V by 9 bases and J by 5 bases, and 11 bases separated the two germline ends. The CDR3 has 11 residues. Germline lookup yields CDR1 MDHEN and CDR2 SYDVKM. The gene calls are TRBV28 and TRBJ2-7, with D possibly TRBD2 on 6 matching bases. Input material: blood. This clonotype was sampled from a young woman in good health. DNA for the CDR3: TGTGCCAGGAGCTGGGGGGACGAGCAGTACTTC. Translation gives CARSWGDEQYF.